The 29 T cell receptor beta chains presented below share a single source sample, sequenced in a study of tumor-infiltrating lymphocytes in primary liver carcinoma. Germline DNA was also extracted, while the blood RNA originated from unsorted whole blood. Starting from 500 ng of total RNA, TCR beta cDNA was produced with a primer in the constant region. Slightly modified ARM-PCR with three nested multiplex PCR rounds yielded TCR beta libraries. The opening two PCR rounds, around 11 cycles each, paired TRBV1-TRBV30 forward primers with a C-beta reverse primer. Using its own MiXCR run on the multiplex PCR reads, TCRdb lists one record per CDR3 protein. The sample shows 300,000 to 350,000 distinct CDR3 sequences, less than 70% of them seen only once. The material sequenced was peripheral blood. The receptor source for this set is a man in his forties with primary liver carcinoma and hepatitis B virus infection.

The rearrangement joins TRBV5-1 to TRBJ2-2; tentative D call: TRBD2 (6 bases). Germline CDR1 and CDR2: SGHRS and YFSETQ. The V and J ends lost 1 base and 6 bases respectively, with 13 bases between them. The CDR3 consists of 15 residues. CDR3 sequence reads: CASSLSPSGAGELFF. CDR3 in DNA: TGCGCCAGCAGCTTGAGTCCCTCGGGAGCCGGGGAGCTGTTTTTT.

This clonotype was counted between two and nine times. A clone one base away is much larger, so this may be a read error. V and J are TRBV4-1 and TRBJ1-1; perhaps TRBD1 as D (6 bases). The CDR3 covers 15 residues. CDR1 is MGHRA, CDR2 YSYEKL, per germline. The germline V and J ends were trimmed by 5 bases and 8 bases, with 21 bases remaining between them. For the CDR3, the DNA is TGCGCCAGCAGCACCATACAACCCGCGGGGGGCGAAGCTTTCTTT. This encodes CASSTIQPAGGEAFF.

The genes are TRBV7-9 and TRBJ2-7; D remains ambiguous. The V gene lost 7 bases and the J gene lost 4 bases, with 17 bases spanning the gap. Germline V CDR1 and CDR2: SEHNR, FQNEAQ (reference sequence). The CDR3 consists of 14 residues. This CDR3 is CASTLGRQTYEQYF. Written as DNA, the CDR3 is TGTGCCAGCACGCTCGGGCGGCAGACTTACGAGCAGTACTTC.

V and J are TRBV5-1 and TRBJ2-7; 7 nucleotides line up with TRBD2. Germline V gene data show CDR1 as SGHRS and CDR2 as YFSETQ. This CDR3 has 15 amino acids. V was clipped by 5 bases and J by 2 bases; unmatched bases: 10. This chain's CDR3 is CASRSGTSQAYEQYF. The CDR3 coding sequence is TGCGCCAGCAGAAGCGGGACCTCACAAGCCTACGAGCAGTACTTC.

The DNA for the CDR3 is TGCGCCAGCAGCCCAGTTGGGGGAGGCGGCTATGAGCAGTTCTTC. It specifies CASSPVGGGGYEQFF. V gene TRBV4-1 combines with J gene TRBJ2-1, with D maybe TRBD2 (6 bases). V was shortened by 4 bases and J by 8 bases, with 18 bases between the two germline ends. The CDR3 has 15 residues. Germline CDR1 is MGHRA and CDR2 is YSYEKL.

V gene TRBV11-2 combines with J gene TRBJ2-7, with TRBD2 as a possible D gene (6 bases). The CDR3 contains 13 residues. The V end was cut by 11 bases, the J end by 2 bases, with 16 bases between. Per the germline V gene, CDR1 is SGHAT and CDR2 is FQNNGV. CDR3: CAVSLASAYEQYF. The CDR3 coding sequence is TGTGCCGTCAGCTTGGCTAGCGCCTACGAGCAGTACTTC.

The genes are TRBV29-1 and TRBJ2-1; a possible D gene is TRBD1 (6 bases). The CDR3 totals 13 residues. The ends were cut back, 7 bases at V and 15 bases at J, with 25 bases in the middle. Per germline, CDR1 SQVTM and CDR2 ANQGSEA. CDR3 DNA: TGCAGCGCCGCCTGGAAAGGGGGTAATGGGCTGTTCTTC. Protein product: CSAAWKGGNGLFF.

A remark on this clonotype: The junction differs from germline at one of its ends, possibly a read error. The rearrangement links TRBV11-2 to TRBJ2-3; 7 bases agree with TRBD1. This CDR3 has 16 residues. CDR1 and CDR2 from the germline V gene are SGHAT and FQNNGV. CDR3 region: CASSLFNGRGTETRYF. CDR3 nucleotides: TGTGCCAGCAGCTTATTTAACGGCCGAGGGACAGAAACGCGGTATTTT. Looking up the rest from reference TRBV11-2 and TRBJ2-3 gives the full variable domain: EAGVAQSPRYKIIEKRQSVAFWCNPISGHATLYWYQQILGQGPKLLIQFQNNGVVDDSQLPKDRFSAERLKGVDSTLKIQPAKLEDSAVYLCASSLFNGRGTETRYFGPGTRLTVL.

There are a few counts of this clonotype. The chain carries TRBV5-6 and TRBJ2-3; TRBD1 aligns across 10 bases. Germline CDR1 SGHDT, CDR2 YYEEEE. The CDR3 consists of 14 residues. Germline trimming cut 4 bases from V and 4 bases from J; bases unmatched to any gene: 3. This chain's CDR3 is CASSGDRGADTQYF. DNA of the CDR3: TGTGCCAGCAGCGGGGACAGGGGTGCAGATACGCAGTATTTT. The complete variable domain, with remaining parts taken from reference TRBV5-6 and TRBJ2-3, reads DAGVTQSPTHLIKTRGQQVTLRCSPKSGHDTVSWYQQALGQGPQFIFQYYEEEERQRGNFPDRFSGHQFPNYSSELNVNALLLGDSALYLCASSGDRGADTQYFGPGTRLTVL.

Details on this clonotype: Without the conserved terminal phenylalanine or tryptophan, this CDR3 likely stems from a read error. This chain connects TRBV11-2 to TRBJ2-3; 12 positions agree with TRBD1. The CDR3 sequence is 17 residues long. Germline-derived CDR1 and CDR2 are SGHAT and FQNNGV. CDR3 loop: CANSLAGTGGYKGTQYL. DNA for the CDR3: TGTGCCAACAGCTTAGCAGGGACAGGGGGCTATAAAGGTACGCAGTATTTA.

About this clonotype itself: An end of the junction differs from the germline gene, which may be a read error. The V gene is TRBV11-1, the J gene TRBJ2-2; D not certain. The CDR3 contains 15 residues. The V gene's germline CDR1 is SGHAT and CDR2 FQDESV (reference sequence). The CDR3 region has the DNA TGTGCCAGCAGCTTAGGCACCACGAACACCGAGGAGCTGTTTTTT. Its protein product is CASSLGTTNTEELFF.

This clonotype appeared many times. The chain employs TRBV6-5 and TRBJ2-2; 7 bases fit TRBD2. The CDR3 loop spans 17 amino acids. After removal of 7 bases from V and 0 bases from J, the junction contained 11 bases not matched to a gene. Per the germline V gene, CDR1 is MNHEY and CDR2 is SVGAGI. CDR3: CASNQTSRYANTGELFF. CDR3 DNA: TGTGCCAGCAACCAGACTAGCAGATACGCGAACACCGGGGAGCTGTTTTTT.

This chain joins TRBV5-1 and TRBJ2-1; 14 bases map to TRBD2. Germline lookup yields CDR1 SGHRS and CDR2 YFSETQ. The CDR3 sequence is 17 residues long. V lost 3 bases and J lost 3; bases outside the gene matches: 5. Here the CDR3 reads CASSSGLAGGGYNEQFF. The CDR3 DNA sequence: TGCGCCAGCAGCTCCGGACTAGCGGGAGGAGGCTACAATGAGCAGTTCTTC.

About this clonotype: A clone one base away is much larger, so this may be a read error. The CDR3 region has the DNA TGTGCCAGCAGTCAACCGGTACTCCTAGAGACCCAGTACTTC. Translated, it gives CASSQPVLLETQYF. This chain connects TRBV6-1 to TRBJ2-5; D gene uncertain. V was shortened by 5 bases and J by 4 bases, with 14 bases between the two germline ends. Germline-derived CDR1 and CDR2 are MNHNS and SASEGT. This CDR3 is built from 14 residues.

For this clonotype: A read error is possible here, since a much larger clone lies one base away. V and J are TRBV6-5 and TRBJ2-7; no clear D. The germline gives CDR1 MNHEY, CDR2 SVGAGI. This CDR3 is 13 amino acids long. Deletions cut 4 bases from V and 1 base from J, with 8 bases between. The CDR3 is CASSCTQSYEQYF. The CDR3, as DNA: TGTGCCAGCAGTTGCACACAGTCCTACGAGCAGTACTTC.

This clonotype was seen a few times. This rearrangement joins TRBV29-1 to TRBJ2-2; D unclear. The CDR3 loop spans 13 amino acids. CDR1 is SQVTM and CDR2 is ANQGSEA in the germline V gene. V lost 0 bases, J lost 1 base, and 3 bases lay in between. The CDR3 is CSVEERNTGELFF. The CDR3 coding sequence is TGCAGCGTTGAAGAACGGAACACCGGGGAGCTGTTTTTT.

The chain joins TRBV19 to TRBJ2-1; D gene ambiguous. CDR1 is LNHDA, CDR2 SQIVND, per germline (reference sequence). This CDR3 comprises 14 residues. V lost 5 bases, J lost 2 bases, and 10 bases lay in between. DNA of the CDR3: TGTGCCAGTAGTTTTTCAAGCGCCTACAATGAGCAGTTCTTC. Its protein product is CASSFSSAYNEQFF.

V gene TRBV5-5 combines with J gene TRBJ2-5, with D maybe TRBD1 (6 bases). Germline lookup yields CDR1 SGHKS and CDR2 YYEKEE (reference sequence). The CDR3 runs to 15 residues. Trimming shortened V by 6 bases and J by 4 bases, and 19 bases separated the two germline ends. CDR3 coding DNA: TGTGCCAGCATCGGGAACAGGGTTAGATCAGAGACCCAGTACTTC. Amino acid sequence: CASIGNRVRSETQYF.

The chain links TRBV6-5 to TRBJ2-5, with TRBD2 matching 8 bases. The V segment lost 6 bases and the J segment 2 bases; nucleotides outside the gene matches: 11. The V gene's germline CDR1 is MNHEY and CDR2 SVGAGI. The CDR3 loop spans 16 amino acids. The CDR3 DNA follows: TGTGCCAGCAGCCAATTCTTACTAGCGGCACAAGAGACCCAGTACTTC. It codes for CASSQFLLAAQETQYF.

This clonotype was seen repeatedly, ten times or more. The chain recombines TRBV14 with TRBJ2-1; the match to TRBD1 covers 10 bases. Germline V gene lookup returns CDR1 SGHDN and CDR2 FVKESK. This CDR3 comprises 15 residues. After removal of 4 bases from V and 10 bases from J, the junction contained 10 bases not matched to a gene. The CDR3 sequence is CASSPSGTGAREQFF. CDR3 in DNA: TGTGCCAGCAGCCCATCCGGGACAGGGGCCAGGGAGCAGTTCTTC.

The chain links TRBV4-2 to TRBJ1-1; D not certain. The germline V gene encodes CDR1 LGHNA and CDR2 YNFKEQ. Deletions cut 4 bases from V and 1 base from J, with 13 bases between. CDR3 size: 15 residues. In DNA, the CDR3 is TGTGCCAGCAGCCTCAACCTCGGAGGGAACACTGAAGCTTTCTTT. Translated, it gives CASSLNLGGNTEAFF.

The J gene is TRBJ2-7, the V gene TRBV28; D gene ambiguous. V shed 5 bases and J shed 3 bases, with 11 bases lying between them. CDR3 size: 13 residues. Germline CDR1 reads MDHEN; CDR2 reads SYDVKM. CDR3 in amino acids: CASSLVGGYEQYF. The CDR3 bases are TGTGCCAGCAGTCTGGTGGGCGGCTACGAGCAGTACTTC.

In DNA form, the CDR3 reads TGTGCCTGGAACCTCGGGACAGGACCCTACGAGCAGTACTTC. This gives the protein CAWNLGTGPYEQYF. This chain joins TRBV30 and TRBJ2-7; 8 bases align to TRBD1. Trimming took 4 bases from V and 2 from J; bases not matched to a gene: 7. The germline CDR1 and CDR2 sequences are GTSNPN and SVGIG (reference sequence). The CDR3 spans 14 residues. The full variable domain, with the rest looked up from reference TRBV30 and TRBJ2-7, is SQTIHQWPATLVQPVGSPLSLECTVEGTSNPNLYWYRQAAGRGLQLLFYSVGIGQISSEVPQNLSASRPQDRQFILSSKKLLLSDSGFYLCAWNLGTGPYEQYFGPGTRLTVT.

Details on this clonotype: A clone one base away is much larger, so this may be a read error. The rearrangement joins TRBV5-8 to TRBJ1-2; a possible D gene is TRBD1 (5 bases). Looked up from germline, CDR1 is SGHTS and CDR2 is YDEGEE. The CDR3 loop spans 16 amino acids. With 6 bases removed from V and 2 bases from J, the gap between germline ends came to 20 bases. For the CDR3, the DNA is TGTGCCAGCACCTTTTGGGTACAGGTCGCGAACTATGGCTACACCTTC. Translated, it gives CASTFWVQVANYGYTF.

To note about this clonotype: The junction departs from the called germline gene at one end, perhaps through a read error. J is TRBJ2-1 and V is TRBV11-2, with TRBD2 matching 13 bases. Germline values: CDR1 SGHAT, CDR2 FQNNGV. The length of the CDR3 is 16 residues. DNA for the CDR3: TGTACCAGCAGCTTAGCCGGACTAGCGGGGGAGGGGGAGCAGTTCTTT. Translation gives CTSSLAGLAGEGEQFF.

This clonotype was observed at least ten times. The chain joins TRBV6-2 or TRBV6-3 to TRBJ1-5; tentative D call: TRBD1 (5 bases). The CDR3 is made up of 16 amino acids. The V gene lost 2 bases and the J gene lost 4 bases, with 15 bases spanning the gap. Germline V gives CDR1 MNHEY, CDR2 SVGEGT. CDR3 residues: CASSYATVEENQPQHF. The CDR3 nucleotides are TGTGCCAGCAGTTACGCGACAGTTGAGGAGAATCAGCCCCAGCATTTT.

The chain is built from TRBV11-2 and TRBJ1-1; D call uncertain. From germline, CDR1 is SGHAT and CDR2 FQNNGV. Trimming shortened V by 8 bases and J by 8 bases, and 18 bases separated the two germline ends. This CDR3 comprises 13 residues. The CDR3 spells CASDYGHVGEAFF. Here the CDR3 DNA reads TGTGCCAGCGACTATGGGCATGTCGGGGAAGCTTTCTTT.

The chain links TRBV5-6 to TRBJ2-7, with TRBD2 identical over 7 bases. Germline CDR1 and CDR2: SGHDT and YYEEEE. The CDR3 runs to 17 residues. V was clipped by 1 base and J by 0 bases; unmatched bases: 10. This CDR3 is CASSLSLARVSSYEQYF. CDR3 bases: TGTGCCAGCAGCTTGTCACTAGCGAGAGTGAGCTCCTACGAGCAGTACTTC.

In regard to this clonotype: The final CDR3 position lacks the conserved phenylalanine or tryptophan, pointing to a likely read error. The V gene is TRBV11-2, the J gene TRBJ2-7; 11 bases agree with TRBD2. Germline-derived CDR1 and CDR2 are SGHAT and FQNNGV. This CDR3 contains 16 residues. V trimming: 1 base; J trimming: 3 bases; junction bases outside the gene matches: 5. In nucleotides, the CDR3 is TGTGCCAGCAGCTTAGGGCAAACTAGCGGGGGCTACGAGCAGTACTTA. Protein sequence: CASSLGQTSGGYEQYL.